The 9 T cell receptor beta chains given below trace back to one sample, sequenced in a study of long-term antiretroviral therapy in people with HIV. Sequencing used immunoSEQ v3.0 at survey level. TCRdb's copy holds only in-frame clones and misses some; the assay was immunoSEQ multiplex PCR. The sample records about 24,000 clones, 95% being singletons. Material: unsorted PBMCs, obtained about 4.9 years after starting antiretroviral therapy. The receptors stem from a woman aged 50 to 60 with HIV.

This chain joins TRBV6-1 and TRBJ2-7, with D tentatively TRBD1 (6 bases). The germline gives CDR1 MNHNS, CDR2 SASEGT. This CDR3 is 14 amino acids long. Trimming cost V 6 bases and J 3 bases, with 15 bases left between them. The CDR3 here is CASRSGTLNYEQYF. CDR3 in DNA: TGTGCCAGCAGATCCGGGACACTCAACTACGAGCAGTACTTC.

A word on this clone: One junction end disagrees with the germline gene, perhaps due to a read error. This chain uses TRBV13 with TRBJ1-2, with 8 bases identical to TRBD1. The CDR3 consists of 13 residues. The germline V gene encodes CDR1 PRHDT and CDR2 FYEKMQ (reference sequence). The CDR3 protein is CASSLGRDRWAFF. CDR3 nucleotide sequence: TGTGCCAGCAGCCTAGGGCGGGACAGGTGGGCCTTCTTC.

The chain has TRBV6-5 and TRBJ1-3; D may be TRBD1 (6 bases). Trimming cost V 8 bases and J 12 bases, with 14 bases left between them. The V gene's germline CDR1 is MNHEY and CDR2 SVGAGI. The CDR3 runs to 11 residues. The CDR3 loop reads CASGLGGDIYF. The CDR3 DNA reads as TGTGCCAGCGGCTTAGGGGGTGACATATATTTT.

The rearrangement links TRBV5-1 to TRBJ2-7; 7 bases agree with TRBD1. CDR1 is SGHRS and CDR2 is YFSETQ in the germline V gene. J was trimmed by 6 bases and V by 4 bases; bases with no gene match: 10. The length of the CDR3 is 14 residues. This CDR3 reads CASSTGQASLEQYF. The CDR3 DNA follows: TGCGCCAGCAGCACCGGACAGGCTTCCCTCGAGCAGTACTTC.

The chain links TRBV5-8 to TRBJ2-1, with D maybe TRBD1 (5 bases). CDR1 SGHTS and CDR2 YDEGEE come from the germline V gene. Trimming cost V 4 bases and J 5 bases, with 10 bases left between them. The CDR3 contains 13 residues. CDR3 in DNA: TGTGCCAGCAGCACCGGACACCACAATGAGCAGTTCTTC. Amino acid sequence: CASSTGHHNEQFF. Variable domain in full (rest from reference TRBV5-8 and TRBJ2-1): EAGVTQSPTHLIKTRGQQATLRCSPISGHTSVYWYQQALGLGLQFLLWYDEGEERNRGNFPPRFSGRQFPNYSSELNVNALELEDSALYLCASSTGHHNEQFFGPGTRLTVL.

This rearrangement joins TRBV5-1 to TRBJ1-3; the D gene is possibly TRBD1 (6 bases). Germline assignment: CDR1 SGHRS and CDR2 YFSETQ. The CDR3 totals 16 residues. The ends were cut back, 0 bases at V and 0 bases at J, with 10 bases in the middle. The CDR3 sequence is CASSLDRASSGNTIYF. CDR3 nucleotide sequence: TGCGCCAGCAGCTTGGACAGGGCCAGCTCTGGAAACACCATATATTTT.

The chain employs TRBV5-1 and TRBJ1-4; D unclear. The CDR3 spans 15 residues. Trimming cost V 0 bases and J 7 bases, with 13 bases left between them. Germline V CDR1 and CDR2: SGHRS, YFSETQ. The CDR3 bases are TGCGCCAGCAGCTTGGACGCCATGGGTGGTGAAAAACTGTTTTTT. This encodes CASSLDAMGGEKLFF. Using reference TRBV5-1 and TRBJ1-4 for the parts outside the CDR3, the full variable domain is KAGVTQTPRYLIKTRGQQVTLSCSPISGHRSVSWYQQTPGQGLQFLFEYFSETQRNKGNFPGRFSGRQFSNSRSEMNVSTLELGDSALYLCASSLDAMGGEKLFFGSGTQLSVL.

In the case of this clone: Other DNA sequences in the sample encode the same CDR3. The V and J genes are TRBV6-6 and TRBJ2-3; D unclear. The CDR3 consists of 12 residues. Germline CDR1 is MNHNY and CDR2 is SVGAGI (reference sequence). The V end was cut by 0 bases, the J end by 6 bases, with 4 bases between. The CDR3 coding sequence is TGTGCCAGCAGTTACTCATTGGATACGCAGTATTTT. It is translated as CASSYSLDTQYF.

The CDR3 region is CASRDRGGLGGQPQHF. CDR3 bases: TGTGCCAGCCGGGACAGGGGGGGCCTAGGGGGTCAGCCCCAGCATTTT. V usage is TRBV2 and J usage is TRBJ1-5, with TRBD1 matching 11 bases. Trimming at V came to 8 bases and at J to 6 bases, leaving 12 bases not matched to a gene. Germline CDR1 and CDR2: SNHLY and FYNNEI. This CDR3 is built from 16 residues.